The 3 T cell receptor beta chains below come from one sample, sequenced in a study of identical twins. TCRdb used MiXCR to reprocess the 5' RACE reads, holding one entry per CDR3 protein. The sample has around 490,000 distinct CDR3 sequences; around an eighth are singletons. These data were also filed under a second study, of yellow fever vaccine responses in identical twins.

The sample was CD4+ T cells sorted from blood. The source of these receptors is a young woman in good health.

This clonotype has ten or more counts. In DNA form, the CDR3 reads TGTGCCAGCAGCTTAGTAGCCCCCTCCGATGAGCAGTTCTTC. This encodes CASSLVAPSDEQFF. The chain recombines TRBV7-2 with TRBJ2-1; D call uncertain. Trimming removed 1 base from V and 8 bases from J, with 12 bases in between. The CDR3 runs 14 residues. In germline, CDR1 is SGHTA, CDR2 FQGNSA.

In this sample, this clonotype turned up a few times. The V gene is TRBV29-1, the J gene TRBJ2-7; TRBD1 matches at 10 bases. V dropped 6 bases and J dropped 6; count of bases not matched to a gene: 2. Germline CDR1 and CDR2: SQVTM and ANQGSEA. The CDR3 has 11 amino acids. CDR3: CSVGQGREQYF. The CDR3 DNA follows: TGCAGCGTGGGACAGGGGCGCGAGCAGTACTTC.

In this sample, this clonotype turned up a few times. CDR3 DNA: TGTGCCAGCAGTCGAAAAATGGCAACTAATGAAAAACTGTTTTTT. Protein product: CASSRKMATNEKLFF. The chain combines TRBV3-1 with TRBJ1-4; no definite D call. CDR3 size: 15 residues. Trimming stripped 6 bases from V and 0 bases from J, with 11 bases between. Germline CDR1 LGHDT, CDR2 YNNKEL (reference sequence).